This is a list of T cell receptor beta chains from one sample in a study of shared clonotypes between healthy human individuals. Sequencing used immunoSEQ multiplex PCR; TCRdb keeps in-frame clones, though not all of them. The data show 2 million or so clones, roughly 94% seen once. Input material: naive CD8+ T cells sorted from blood. The origin of the receptors is a man between 18 and 35 years old in good health. The CDR3 runs from the conserved cysteine through the conserved F or W. Each record gives: clone size, J gene, D gene, V gene, CDR3 protein, CDR3 DNA. A D gene is named only where the DNA matches it firmly. Clone size appears in some rows only: once, few, many, or a class for an expanded clone.

size: -
J: TRBJ2-7
D: TRBD2
V: TRBV5-4
CDR3: CASSSTSVYEQYF
DNA: TGTGCCAGCAGCTCCACTAGCGTCTACGAGCAGTACTTC

size: -
J: TRBJ2-7
D: -
V: TRBV25-1
CDR3: CASSVGISYEQYF
DNA: TGTGCCAGCAGTGTCGGTATCTCCTACGAGCAGTACTTC

size: -
J: TRBJ2-7
D: TRBD2
V: TRBV4-3
CDR3: CASSPTPAGASYEQYF
DNA: TGCGCCAGCAGCCCTACCCCAGCGGGAGCCTCCTACGAGCAGTACTTC

size: -
J: TRBJ2-7
D: TRBD1
V: TRBV7-9
CDR3: CASSPTGTGYYEQYF
DNA: TGTGCCAGCAGCCCGACCGGGACAGGGTATTACGAGCAGTACTTC

size: -
J: TRBJ2-3
D: -
V: TRBV5-1
CDR3: CASSLLSPESTDTQYF
DNA: TGCGCCAGCAGCTTGTTGAGCCCAGAATCAACAGATACGCAGTATTTT

size: -
J: TRBJ2-7
D: -
V: TRBV29-1
CDR3: CSVVEGEQYF
DNA: TGCAGCGTTGTTGAGGGCGAGCAGTACTTC

size: once
J: TRBJ2-2
D: TRBD1
V: TRBV9
CDR3: CASSGGQFTGELFF
DNA: TGTGCCAGCAGCGGGGGACAGTTCACCGGGGAGCTGTTTTTT

size: once
J: TRBJ2-1
D: -
V: TRBV9
CDR3: CASSHTPLASYNEQFF
DNA: TGTGCCAGCAGCCATACCCCCCTAGCGTCCTACAATGAGCAGTTCTTC

size: -
J: TRBJ2-1
D: TRBD2
V: TRBV13
CDR3: CASSSIAGGPFPQFF
DNA: TGTGCCAGCAGCTCCATAGCGGGAGGGCCTTTCCCGCAGTTCTTC

size: -
J: TRBJ2-7
D: TRBD2
V: TRBV29-1
CDR3: CSVEAGGYEQYF
DNA: TGCAGCGTTGAAGCCGGGGGGTACGAGCAGTACTTC